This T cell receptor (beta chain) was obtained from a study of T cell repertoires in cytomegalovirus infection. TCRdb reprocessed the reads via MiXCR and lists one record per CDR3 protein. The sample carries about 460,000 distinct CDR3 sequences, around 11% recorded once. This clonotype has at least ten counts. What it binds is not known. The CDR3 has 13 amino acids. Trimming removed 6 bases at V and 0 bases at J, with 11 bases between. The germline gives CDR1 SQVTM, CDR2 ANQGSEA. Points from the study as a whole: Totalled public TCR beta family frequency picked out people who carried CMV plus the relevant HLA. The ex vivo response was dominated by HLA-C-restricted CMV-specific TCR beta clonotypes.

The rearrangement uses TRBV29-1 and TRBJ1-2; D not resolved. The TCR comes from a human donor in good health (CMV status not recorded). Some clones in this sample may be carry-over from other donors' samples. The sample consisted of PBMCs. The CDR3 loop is CSVSPSANYGYTF. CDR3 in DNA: TGCAGCGTCAGTCCGTCCGCTAACTATGGCTACACCTTC.